This is a list of T cell receptor beta chains from one sample in a study of control samples from healthy donors and cancer patients. This table comes from immunoSEQ multiplex PCR, and its TCRdb copy is limited to in-frame clones, with some not included. The sample has roughly 29,000 clones; 70% to 90% are singletons. Sequenced input: formalin-fixed, paraffin-embedded tissue. The origin of the receptors is a female donor with melanoma. Both conserved end residues are part of each CDR3. Each record gives: V gene, J gene, clone size, D gene, CDR3 DNA, CDR3 protein. A D gene is named only where the DNA matches it firmly. Some rows have no size entry. The others give once, few or many, or a class for an expanded clone.

>TRBV3-1/TRBV3-2|TRBJ2-7|.|.
TGTGCCAGCAGCCATTGGGTTGGGCTTAGAAACTACGAGCAGTACTTC
CASSHWVGLRNYEQYF
>TRBV27|TRBJ1-6|.|.
TGTGCCAGCAGTCCGGGTCTTCGCGCACCCCTCCACTTT
CASSPGLRAPLHF
>TRBV5-1|TRBJ2-3|.|.
TGCGCCAGCAGCTTGGGGGGCACAGATACGCAGTATTTT
CASSLGGTDTQYF
>TRBV5-6|TRBJ1-2|.|.
TGTGCCAGCAGCCAGGCTCGGGGTGGCTACACCTTC
CASSQARGGYTF
>TRBV2|TRBJ2-7|.|.
TGTGCCAGCAGCTTATACGAGCAGTACTTC
CASSLYEQYF
>TRBV7-3|TRBJ2-3|medium-sized|.
.
CASSSTLGTDTQYF
>TRBV5-1|TRBJ2-3|.|.
TGCGCCAGCAGCCCGATTTGGGGTTTTGGCACAGATACGCAGTATTTT
CASSPIWGFGTDTQYF
>TRBV24-1|TRBJ2-5|.|TRBD1
TGTGCCACCAGTCCATCACCGGGACAGGGGGCTCTCGGTGAGACCCAGTACTTC
CATSPSPGQGALGETQYF
>TRBV6-5|TRBJ1-2|.|.
TGTGCCAGCAAGAAGGGGACAACCTATGGCTACACCTTC
CASKKGTTYGYTF
>TRBV10-3|TRBJ1-5|.|.
TGTGCCATCAGTCCGCAAGGGGGGCAGCCCCAGCATTTT
CAISPQGGQPQHF
>TRBV5-4|TRBJ2-5|.|.
TGTGCCAGCAGCTTGGAGACTGAGTACCAAGAGACCCAGTACTTC
CASSLETEYQETQYF
>TRBV5-1|TRBJ2-1|.|.
TGCGCCAGCAGCTTGAAGCCGAGCTCCTACAATGAGCAGTTCTTC
CASSLKPSSYNEQFF
>TRBV11-3|TRBJ2-7|once|TRBD1
TGTGCCAGACGAGGGGACAGCTCCTACGAGCAGTACTTC
CARRGDSSYEQYF
>TRBV24-1|TRBJ2-1|.|.
TGTGCCACCAGTGTAATTTGGGAGGCCGAGCAGTTCTTC
CATSVIWEAEQFF
>TRBV7-9|TRBJ1-1|.|.
TGTGCCAGCAGTTCCCAGGGGTCTGGTACTGAAGCTTTCTTT
CASSSQGSGTEAFF
>TRBV5-1|TRBJ1-1|.|.
TGCGCCAGCAAGGAGGGTTCTATGAACACTGAAGCTTTCTTT
CASKEGSMNTEAFF
>TRBV6-5|TRBJ2-3|.|.
TGTGCCAGCAGTTACGTCGGGGGAAATACGCAGTATTTT
CASSYVGGNTQYF
>TRBV28|TRBJ2-5|once|.
TGTGCCAGCAGTGAAGGACGTAGCCAAGAGACCCAGTACTTC
CASSEGRSQETQYF
>TRBV6-5|TRBJ2-7|.|TRBD1
TGTGCCAGCAGTTCCCGGGACAGGGTCTACGAGCAGTACTTC
CASSSRDRVYEQYF
>TRBV25-1|TRBJ1-6|.|TRBD1
TGTGCCAGCACCCCGGGGATGGGACAGGGATATTCACCCCTCCACTTT
CASTPGMGQGYSPLHF
>TRBV7-6|TRBJ2-1|.|.
TGTGCCAGCAGCTTTGATGACTCCTACAATGAGCAGTTCTTC
CASSFDDSYNEQFF
>TRBV6-5|TRBJ2-5|once|.
TGTGCCAGCAGCTGGGGCGGGACCCAAGAGACCCAGTACTTC
CASSWGGTQETQYF
>TRBV5-4|TRBJ1-1|few|TRBD1
TGTGCCAGCAGCCTGGGACAGGCGATGGAGGGCACTGAAGCTTTCTTT
CASSLGQAMEGTEAFF
>TRBV4-2|TRBJ1-2|once|.
TGTGCCAGCAGCCAAGGTCCAGTTAACTATGGCTACACCTTC
CASSQGPVNYGYTF
>TRBV6-5|TRBJ2-3|.|.
TGTGCCAGCACCCTATCCTTTACCGGGACAGATACGCAGTATTTT
CASTLSFTGTDTQYF
>TRBV15|TRBJ1-3|.|.
TGTGCCACCAGCCCCCCTAGGCCCTCTGGAAACACCATATATTTT
CATSPPRPSGNTIYF